This note documents a single T cell receptor beta chain sequence. Its antigen remains unidentified. Measured with immunoSEQ multiplex PCR; TCRdb has only the in-frame clones, and not every one. Of roughly 700,000 clones in the sample, around 90% were seen once. The sample's treatment: over 15 received Ad26.COV2.S at low or high dose, single or two shots; roughly 5 received placebo; per-sample allocation not given. Samples analyzed were those drawn on day 63 after the first vaccine or placebo injection. An Ad26 vector carrying the Wuhan-strain SARS-CoV-2 spike served as the vaccine. The sample is drawn from a study of Ad26.COV2.S vaccination and SARS-CoV-2 variants. Looking at the study overall: The vaccine Ad26.COV2.S was put into the muscle once, or twice with 56 days between. Study-level findings and limits: Following vaccination, spike-specific CD8+ and CD4+ T cell responses reportedly exhibited substantial breadth. Total T cell responses, in the TCR breadth and depth analyses, may have been underestimated.

The CDR3 sequence is 14 residues long. V was clipped by 5 bases and J by 1 base, with 12 bases between them. Germline V gives CDR1 MNHEY, CDR2 SMNVEV (reference sequence). The source material was peripheral blood, sampled in a trial of Ad26.COV2.S vaccine versus placebo. The source of this sequence is a person aged 18 to 65 who received the Ad26.COV2.S COVID-19 vaccine or a placebo. This rearrangement joins TRBV27 to TRBJ2-7; TRBD2 is a possible D gene (6 bases). The DNA for the CDR3 is TGTGCCAGCAGTATGGACTACCGATCCTACGAGCAGTACTTC. The encoded protein is CASSMDYRSYEQYF.